This T cell receptor beta chain was recorded in a study of blood T cell repertoires in COVID-19. The method was immunoSEQ multiplex PCR; TCRdb's version includes in-frame clones alone and lacks a portion of them. Here the sample spans about 170,000 clones, roughly 93% being singletons. Per the germline V gene, CDR1 is MDHEN and CDR2 is SYDVKM. CDR3 size: 16 residues. Trimming took 7 bases from V and 0 from J, leaving 19 bases between them. The receptor's source is a man aged 18 to 30 with COVID-19, enrolled during active disease. The chain employs TRBV28 and TRBJ2-7, with D possibly matching TRBD2 (6 bases). The sample was peripheral blood. The DNA of the CDR3 is TGTGCCAGCACCCTAGGAGGGGAGTATCGCTCCTACGAGCAGTACTTC. Translating gives CASTLGGEYRSYEQYF.